This T cell receptor beta chain was recovered during a study of early T cells in non-severe SARS-CoV-2 infection. Study details: The input, bulk RNA from unsorted whole blood, was sequenced, and chains were unpaired.

Study-wide results and caveats: Private and CD4 specificities were missed by VDJdb matching, skewed to anti-spike CD8.

Many counts were recorded for this clonotype. As yet, its antigen is unknown. The CDR3 is made up of 10 amino acids. Germline assignment: CDR1 SQVTM and CDR2 ANQGSEA. With 6 bases removed from V and 7 bases from J, the gap between germline ends came to 9 bases. Tagging with unique molecular identifiers was applied to individual cDNA molecules. MiXCR, run by TCRdb on the 5' RACE reads, gives a single entry per CDR3 protein. Among more than 50,000 distinct CDR3 sequences listed, around 6% were seen once. Sequencing input: whole blood. The chain couples TRBV29-1 to TRBJ1-2; D is uncertain. This receptor was obtained from an adult who was a healthcare worker with PCR-confirmed SARS-CoV-2 infection or an uninfected control (not recorded which). The CDR3: CSVDTSGYTF. The CDR3 region has the DNA TGCAGCGTGGATACGAGTGGCTACACCTTC.